The 10 T cell receptor beta chains below were found in one sample sequenced in a study of CD8+ T cells in alopecia areata. This sample's treatment: oral pan-JAK inhibitor, 5-10 mg twice daily. The authors extracted RNA and reverse transcribed it into cDNA as the sequencing template. Data came from immunoSEQ multiplex PCR; TCRdb stores just in-frame clones and leaves some out. The table records 110,000 to 150,000 clones, around half of them present only once. The sample in question was CD8+ T cells sorted from blood, obtained at week 4, from a patient treated with tofacitinib. Receptor source: a human donor with alopecia areata.

J is TRBJ2-1 and V is TRBV16, with D possibly TRBD2 on 6 matching bases. The CDR3 contains 16 residues. V lost 0 bases and J lost 9, with 18 bases in between. Germline lookup yields CDR1 KGHSY and CDR2 FQNENV. The CDR3 bases are TGTGCCAGCAGCCAATCAAACCTAGGTACGACTAGTGAGCAGTTCTTC. Residues: CASSQSNLGTTSEQFF.

This chain uses TRBV15 with TRBJ2-7, with D perhaps matching TRBD1 (6 bases). This CDR3 comprises 14 residues. Per the germline V gene, CDR1 is LNHNV and CDR2 is YYDKDF (reference sequence). V was trimmed by 4 bases and J by 2 bases, leaving 12 bases between them. In DNA form, the CDR3 reads TGTGCCACCAGCAATTGGCAGGGGACCTACGAGCAGTACTTC. Translated, it gives CATSNWQGTYEQYF. Supplemented by reference TRBV15 and TRBJ2-7, the full variable domain reads DAMVIQNPRYQVTQFGKPVTLSCSQTLNHNVMYWYQQKSSQAPKLLFHYYDKDFNNEADTPDNFQSRRPNTSFCFLDIRSPGLGDTAMYLCATSNWQGTYEQYFGPGTRLTVT.

The chain carries TRBV5-1 and TRBJ2-4; the D gene is possibly TRBD2 (6 bases). With 0 bases removed from V and 3 bases from J, the gap between germline ends came to 19 bases. From germline, CDR1 is SGHRS and CDR2 YFSETQ. There are 18 residues in the CDR3. This CDR3 is CASSLAGRKDIVKNIQYF. In nucleotides, the CDR3 is TGCGCCAGCAGCTTGGCGGGGAGGAAGGACATCGTCAAAAACATTCAGTACTTC.

The rearrangement uses TRBV6-5 and TRBJ1-4; D not resolved. The CDR3 spans 11 residues. CDR1 and CDR2 (germline): MNHEY, SVGAGI. Deletions cut 6 bases from V and 8 bases from J, with 7 bases between. CDR3 sequence: CASRTGEKLFF. DNA for the CDR3: TGTGCCAGCAGAACGGGCGAAAAACTGTTTTTT.

V is TRBV7-8 and J is TRBJ2-5; TRBD2 matches at 10 bases. V lost 2 bases and J lost 0; bases outside the gene matches: 3. Germline V lookup: CDR1 SGHVS, CDR2 FQNEAQ. This CDR3 spans 16 amino acids. CDR3 region: CASSLSAGGYQETQYF. CDR3 DNA sequence: TGTGCCAGCAGCTTATCAGCGGGGGGGTACCAAGAGACCCAGTACTTC.

This clone was observed once. The chain employs TRBV9 and TRBJ2-7; 7 bases map to TRBD1. V gave up 3 bases and J gave up 0 bases; unmatched junction bases: 6. The CDR3 is 15 residues long. Germline V gene sequence: CDR1 SGDLS, CDR2 YYNGEE. In DNA form, the CDR3 reads TGTGCCAGCAGCGCCGGGGACAGTCACTCCTACGAGCAGTACTTC. It yields the protein CASSAGDSHSYEQYF.

This sequence joins TRBV5-6 and TRBJ2-2; 10 nucleotides agree with TRBD1. V shed 4 bases, J shed 5 bases, and the junction held 5 bases outside the gene matches. CDR3 length: 15 amino acids. CDR1 and CDR2 (germline): SGHDT, YYEEEE. CDR3 region: CASSLTGGKTGELFF. The CDR3 DNA reads TGTGCCAGCAGCCTGACAGGGGGCAAAACCGGGGAGCTGTTTTTT.

V gene TRBV6-1 combines with J gene TRBJ2-7, with D uncertain. V was clipped by 1 base and J by 3 bases, with 4 bases between them. The CDR3 sequence is 12 residues long. Germline V gene data show CDR1 as MNHNS and CDR2 as SASEGT. The CDR3 sequence is CASSEVGYEQYF. The CDR3, as DNA: TGTGCCAGCAGTGAAGTTGGCTACGAGCAGTACTTC.

The chain uses TRBV25-1 and TRBJ2-1; D call uncertain. Per the germline V gene, CDR1 is MGHDK and CDR2 is SYGVNS. The CDR3 totals 13 residues. Trimming removed 2 bases from V and 8 bases from J, with 10 bases in between. For the CDR3, the DNA is TGTGCCAGCAGTGAACTAGTACCGGATGAGCAGTTCTTC. Residues: CASSELVPDEQFF.

This clone was observed a few times. The chain is built from TRBV19 and TRBJ2-5; TRBD1 agrees at 8 bases. CDR1 is LNHDA and CDR2 is SQIVND in the germline V gene (reference sequence). V was pared by 6 bases and J by 2 bases, with 8 bases of the junction left unmatched. CDR3 size: 15 residues. CDR3 bases: TGTGCCAGTAGGCAACAGGGGGTCTTTCAAGAGACCCAGTACTTC. The encoded protein is CASRQQGVFQETQYF.